The rows below give T cell receptor beta chains drawn from one sample of a study of T-cell reconstitution after alpha-beta-depleted transplantation in children. MiXCR, applied by TCRdb to the PCR reads, yields one record per CDR3 protein. Counted here are approximately 510,000 distinct CDR3 sequences, around 16% occurring once; the ten biggest clones make up less than 4%. The source was PBMCs from the stem cell graft donor, collected from the stem cell graft. These receptors all come from a human donor who donated a stem cell graft to a child with acute lymphoblastic leukemia. The CDR3 runs from the conserved cysteine through the conserved F or W. The D gene is left open where the match is weak. A row's size may be missing; if present it is once, few, many or a size class.

J | D | V | size | DNA | CDR3
TRBJ1-2 | TRBD1 | TRBV6-1 | - | TGTGCCAGCAGCCCCTTGGGGACAGACAACATTAATGGCTACACCTTC | CASSPLGTDNINGYTF
TRBJ2-7 | - | TRBV11-2 | - | TGTGCCAGCAGCTTATTGGGATCGGGGTCGGGCTACGAGCAGTACTTC | CASSLLGSGSGYEQYF
TRBJ2-6 | - | TRBV12-3/TRBV12-4 | - | TGTGCCAGCAACCCAACAGTCTCTGGGGCCAACGTCCTGACTTTC | CASNPTVSGANVLTF
TRBJ2-1 | TRBD2 | TRBV11-1 | - | TGTGCCAGCAGGTCGGGACTAGCGGGAGGTCTTCGCTCCTACAATGAGCAGTTCTTC | CASRSGLAGGLRSYNEQFF
TRBJ1-4 | TRBD1 | TRBV4-1 | few | TGCGCCAGCAGCCAAGAAAGGACAGGGGGCAATCGAGGTGAAAAACTGTTTTTT | CASSQERTGGNRGEKLFF
TRBJ2-1 | - | TRBV5-1 | - | TGCGCCAGCAGCTTAAGCCGTCGGTCCTACAATGAGCAGTTCTTC | CASSLSRRSYNEQFF
TRBJ2-7 | TRBD2 | TRBV10-2 | few | TGCGCCAGCAGTGCCCGGGGGGAGCGGGCCCCCTACGAGCAGTACTTC | CASSARGERAPYEQYF
TRBJ2-7 | - | TRBV15 | - | TGTGCCACCAGCAGGGACCGGGACACCCTCTCCTACGAGCAGTACTTC | CATSRDRDTLSYEQYF
TRBJ2-7 | - | TRBV5-1 | - | TGCGCCAGCAGTCCAGACAAGCGAGGAAGGGAGTACTTC | CASSPDKRGREYF
TRBJ1-5 | - | TRBV5-6 | - | TGTGCCAGCAGCGCTGGAGCTCTAAATCAGCCCCAGCATTTT | CASSAGALNQPQHF
TRBJ2-5 | - | TRBV24-1 | - | TGTGCCACCAGTGGAGGAGTACGGATAGGGGAGACCCAGTACTTC | CATSGGVRIGETQYF
TRBJ2-1 | - | TRBV5-1 | few | TGCGCCAGCAGCCCGAGGGAGCCCACCTACAATGAGCAGTTCTTC | CASSPREPTYNEQFF
TRBJ2-2 | - | TRBV6-5 | few | TGTGCCAGCAGTTTGACTAGACCTACCGGGGAGCTGTTTTTT | CASSLTRPTGELFF
TRBJ2-7 | - | TRBV10-3 | - | TGTGCCATCAAAGGGGCTAGCCGCTCCTACGAGCAGTACTTC | CAIKGASRSYEQYF
TRBJ1-1 | - | TRBV3-1 | - | TGTGCCAGCAGCCAGGATACAGGGTTGGCCACTGAAGCTTTCTTT | CASSQDTGLATEAFF
TRBJ1-5 | - | TRBV20-1 | many | TGCAGTGCGGGCGGTAATACCAATCAGCCCCAGCATTTT | CSAGGNTNQPQHF
TRBJ2-7 | TRBD1 | TRBV12-3/TRBV12-4 | once | TGTGCCAGCAGTTTCGGGACAGGGGGCATGGGCGAGCAGTACTTC | CASSFGTGGMGEQYF
TRBJ2-7 | TRBD1 | TRBV5-6 | - | TGTGCCAGCAGCTTGGCAGGGGGCTCCCTCGGACAGTACTTC | CASSLAGGSLGQYF
TRBJ2-1 | TRBD2 | TRBV10-3 | - | TGTGCCATCAGTGAGTTTACTAGCGCGAAGCTCCACAATGAGCAGTTCTTC | CAISEFTSAKLHNEQFF
TRBJ2-2 | - | TRBV6-1 | - | TGTGCCAGCAAGGGCCCGAACACCGGGGAGCTGTTTTTT | CASKGPNTGELFF
TRBJ2-7 | - | TRBV5-1 | - | TGCGCCAGCAGCTTGGTAGCGACAGAGCCTCAGTACTTC | CASSLVATEPQYF
TRBJ1-4 | - | TRBV20-1 | few | TGCAGTGGAGCAGGGTCAACTAATGAAAAACTGTTTTTT | CSGAGSTNEKLFF
TRBJ2-2 | - | TRBV19 | few | TGTGCCACCACCCCGAGTATCACCGGGGAGCTGTTTTTT | CATTPSITGELFF
TRBJ2-7 | - | TRBV20-1 | - | TGCAGTGCCGAGCCGACACTCACCTACGAGCAGTACTTC | CSAEPTLTYEQYF
TRBJ2-3 | - | TRBV9 | many | TGTGCCAGCAGCGTAGGAGTAACTAGGGTTTCAAGCACAGATACGCAGTATTTT | CASSVGVTRVSSTDTQYF
TRBJ2-5 | TRBD1 | TRBV29-1 | few | TGCAGCGTTAGAATCGAGACAGGGCCATTGGAGACCCAGTACTTC | CSVRIETGPLETQYF
TRBJ2-3 | - | TRBV5-1 | - | TGCGCCAGCAAGGTGCAGCACACAGATACGCAGTATTTT | CASKVQHTDTQYF
TRBJ1-1 | - | TRBV30 | few | TGTGCCTGGATCGGGGCGAGAACTGAAGCTTTCTTT | CAWIGARTEAFF
TRBJ2-3 | TRBD1 | TRBV27 | - | TGTGCCAGCAGTTTCCCCGGGACAGTCACAGATACGCAGTATTTT | CASSFPGTVTDTQYF
TRBJ2-1 | - | TRBV29-1 | - | TGCAGCGTGGGAAGCGGCAATGAGCAGTTCTTC | CSVGSGNEQFF
TRBJ1-6 | - | TRBV6-6 | - | TGTGCCAGCAGGGGCGGCCAGAATTCACCCCTCCACTTT | CASRGGQNSPLHF
TRBJ1-1 | TRBD1 | TRBV5-1 | - | TGCGCCAGCCGTCTCCGGGACAGCCCTGAAGCTTTCTTT | CASRLRDSPEAFF
TRBJ2-7 | - | TRBV7-3 | - | TGTGCCAGCAGCTTACCAGTCCGGCGTTCCGAGCAGTACTTC | CASSLPVRRSEQYF
TRBJ2-3 | - | TRBV20-1 | few | TGCAGTGCTAGCTCTAGCCTCCCAGATACGCAGTATTTT | CSASSSLPDTQYF
TRBJ2-7 | - | TRBV5-5 | few | TGTGCCAGCAGCTTGTATGGTCAGGGGCACTACGAGCAGTACTTC | CASSLYGQGHYEQYF
TRBJ1-5 | - | TRBV25-1 | - | TGTGCCAGCAGTGGGGCAGTCAATCAGCCCCAGCATTTT | CASSGAVNQPQHF
TRBJ2-1 | - | TRBV6-5 | few | TGTGCCAGCAGTTACGCGGGTCGAATTTACAATGAGCAGTTCTTC | CASSYAGRIYNEQFF
TRBJ2-1 | TRBD2 | TRBV4-1 | - | TGCGCCAGCAGCCAAGGTGGACTAGCGGGAACAATATATAGGCACAATGAGCAGTTCTTC | CASSQGGLAGTIYRHNEQFF
TRBJ1-1 | - | TRBV4-1 | few | TGCGCCAGCAGACACACAGGGACTGAAGCTTTCTTT | CASRHTGTEAFF
TRBJ2-7 | - | TRBV6-5 | few | TGTGCCAGCAGTATAAAACAGAGAAGCGAGCAGTACTTC | CASSIKQRSEQYF
TRBJ2-6 | TRBD1 | TRBV12-3/TRBV12-4 | - | TGTGCCAGCGCTCCAGGGGGCGCTGGGGCCAACGTCCTGACTTTC | CASAPGGAGANVLTF
TRBJ2-4 | TRBD2 | TRBV27 | few | TGTGCCAGCAGTTTAGGCGTTAGCGGGTTACTAGCCAAAAACATTCAGTACTTC | CASSLGVSGLLAKNIQYF
TRBJ1-1 | - | TRBV6-1 | - | TGTGCCAGCAGTCGACCCTCAACAGAGAACACTGAAGCTTTCTTT | CASSRPSTENTEAFF
TRBJ2-7 | - | TRBV5-1 | - | TGCGCCAGCCTTGACTCTATCTCCTACGAGCAGTACTTC | CASLDSISYEQYF
TRBJ2-7 | - | TRBV5-1 | few | TGCGCCAGCAGCTTGGAGACACCCTCCTACGAGCAGTACTTC | CASSLETPSYEQYF
TRBJ1-5 | - | TRBV12-3/TRBV12-4 | few | TGTGCCAGCAGTGAGGCCCTGCGTAATCAGCCCCAGCATTTT | CASSEALRNQPQHF
TRBJ2-7 | - | TRBV2 | - | TGTGCCAGCAGTGAAGACAGGCTCTGGAGCTACGAGCAGTACTTC | CASSEDRLWSYEQYF
TRBJ2-7 | TRBD2 | TRBV20-1 | - | TGCAGTGCTAGAGATCTGGGACTAGCTGGCAACTACGAGCAGTACTTC | CSARDLGLAGNYEQYF